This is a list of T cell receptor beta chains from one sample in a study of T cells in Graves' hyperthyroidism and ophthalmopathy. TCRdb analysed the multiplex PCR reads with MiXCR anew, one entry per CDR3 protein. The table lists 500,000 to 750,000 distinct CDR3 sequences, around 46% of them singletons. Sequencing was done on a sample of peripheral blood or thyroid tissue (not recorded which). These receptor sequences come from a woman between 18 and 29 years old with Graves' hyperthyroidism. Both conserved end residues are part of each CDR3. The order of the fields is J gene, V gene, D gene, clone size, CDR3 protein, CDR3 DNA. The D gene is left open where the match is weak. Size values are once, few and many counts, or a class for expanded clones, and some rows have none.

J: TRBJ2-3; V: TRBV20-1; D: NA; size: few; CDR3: CSATDPERDTQYF; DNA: TGCAGTGCTACGGACCCAGAGAGAGATACGCAGTATTTT
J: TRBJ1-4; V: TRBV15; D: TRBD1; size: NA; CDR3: CATSMGPGSPRDRNEKLFF; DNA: TGTGCCACCAGTATGGGGCCGGGATCACCCCGGGACAGAAATGAAAAACTGTTTTTT
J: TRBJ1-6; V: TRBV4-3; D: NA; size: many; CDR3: CASSQVVGDYSPLHF; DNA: TGCGCCAGCAGCCAAGTGGTCGGGGACTATTCACCCCTCCACTTT
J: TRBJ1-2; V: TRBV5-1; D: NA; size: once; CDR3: CASSGENGYTF; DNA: TGCGCCAGCAGCGGCGAAAATGGCTACACCTTC
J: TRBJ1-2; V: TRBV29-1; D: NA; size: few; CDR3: CSARPGGNGYTF; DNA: TGCAGCGCCCGGCCTGGGGGCAATGGCTACACCTTC
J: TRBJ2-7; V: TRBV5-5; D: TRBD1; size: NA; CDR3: CASSLRTGESYEQHF; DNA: TGCGCCAGCAGCCTAAGGACAGGGGAATCTTACGAGCAGCACTTC
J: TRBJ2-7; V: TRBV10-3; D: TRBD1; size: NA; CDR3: CAISRDRGREQYF; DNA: TGTGCCATCAGCCGGGACAGGGGGCGGGAGCAGTACTTC
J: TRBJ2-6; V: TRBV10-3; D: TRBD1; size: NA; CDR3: CAISDGTGDGANVLTF; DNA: TGTGCCATCAGTGATGGGACAGGGGATGGGGCCAACGTCCTGACTTTC
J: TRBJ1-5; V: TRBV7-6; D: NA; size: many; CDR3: CASSLTDNQPQHF; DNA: TGTGCCAGCAGCTTAACAGACAATCAGCCCCAGCATTTT
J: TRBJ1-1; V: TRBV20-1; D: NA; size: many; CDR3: CSAGGRGETEAFF; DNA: TGCAGTGCTGGGGGACGGGGAGAAACTGAAGCTTTCTTT
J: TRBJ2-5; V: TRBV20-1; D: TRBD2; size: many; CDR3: CSARGLLAGGLQETQYF; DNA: TGCAGTGCTAGAGGCTTACTAGCGGGAGGGCTCCAAGAGACCCAGTACTTC
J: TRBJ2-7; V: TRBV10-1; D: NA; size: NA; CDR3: CASSPDGLSYEQYF; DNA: TGCGCCAGCAGTCCCGACGGATTGAGCTACGAGCAGTACTTC
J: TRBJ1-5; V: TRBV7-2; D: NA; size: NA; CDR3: CASSQATMGNEHF; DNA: TGCGCCAGCAGCCAAGCGACAATGGGCAATGAGCATTTT
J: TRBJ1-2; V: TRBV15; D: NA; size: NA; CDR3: CATSSFGHYGYTF; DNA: TGTGCCACCAGCAGCTTCGGGCACTATGGCTACACCTTC
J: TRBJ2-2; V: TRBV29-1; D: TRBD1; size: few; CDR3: CSAGTGGRELFF; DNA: TGCAGCGCCGGGACAGGGGGGAGGGAGCTGTTTTTT
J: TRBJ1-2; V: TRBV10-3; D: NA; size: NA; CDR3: CASSYSRDKYGYTF; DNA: TGTGCCAGCAGTTACTCCCGGGACAAGTATGGCTACACCTTC
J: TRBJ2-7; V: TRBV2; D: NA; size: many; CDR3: CASSEQARGEQYF; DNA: TGTGCCAGCAGTGAACAGGCCCGGGGTGAGCAGTACTTC
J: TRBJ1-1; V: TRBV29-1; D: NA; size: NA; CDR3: CNVFAENTEAFF; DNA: TGCAACGTTTTTGCGGAGAACACTGAAGCTTTCTTC
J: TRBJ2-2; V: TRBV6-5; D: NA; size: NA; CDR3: CASSSDREDTGELFF; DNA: TGTGCCAGCAGTTCTGACAGAGAAGACACCGGGGAGCTGTTTTTT
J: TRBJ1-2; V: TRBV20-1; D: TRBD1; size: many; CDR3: CSALRDSGYTF; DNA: TGCAGTGCCCTAAGGGACAGCGGCTACACCTTC
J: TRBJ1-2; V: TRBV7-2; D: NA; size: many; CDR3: CASSPAGAGYGYTF; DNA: TGTGCCAGCAGCCCGGCAGGGGCGGGGTATGGCTACACCTTC
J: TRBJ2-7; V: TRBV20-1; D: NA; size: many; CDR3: CSAPLGDTYEQYF; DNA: TGCAGTGCCCCCTTAGGGGACACCTACGAGCAGTACTTC
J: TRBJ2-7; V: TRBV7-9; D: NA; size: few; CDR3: CASSLDDYEQYF; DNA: TGTGCCAGCAGCTTAGACGATTATGAGCAGTACTTC
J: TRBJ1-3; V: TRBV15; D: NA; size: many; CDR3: CATVGEAPGNTIYF; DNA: TGTGCCACCGTGGGTGAGGCTCCTGGAAACACCATATATTTT
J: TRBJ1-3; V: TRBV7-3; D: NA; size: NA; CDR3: CASSPDTGEGYHF; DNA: TGCGCCAGCAGCCCTGACACCGGGGAGGGGTACCATTTT
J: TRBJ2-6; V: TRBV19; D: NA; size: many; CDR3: CASSIAGSPSSGANVLTF; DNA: TGTGCCAGTAGTATAGCGGGCAGCCCAAGCTCTGGGGCCAACGTCCTGACTTTC
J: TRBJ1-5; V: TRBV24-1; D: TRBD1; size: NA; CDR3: CASSSSGTDLKPQHF; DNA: TGTGCCAGCAGTTCCTCCGGGACAGACCTGAAGCCCCAGCATTTT
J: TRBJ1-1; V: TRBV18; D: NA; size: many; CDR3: CASSPMLQRGEAFF; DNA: TGTGCCAGCTCACCAATGTTACAGAGAGGTGAAGCTTTCTTT
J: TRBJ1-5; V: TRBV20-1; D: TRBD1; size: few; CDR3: CSAATGDHPQHF; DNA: TGCAGTGCCGCGACAGGGGATCACCCCCAGCATTTT
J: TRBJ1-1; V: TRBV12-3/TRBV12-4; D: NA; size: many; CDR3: CASSPGGRRLAFF; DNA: TGTGCCAGCAGCCCGGGAGGGAGGAGGTTGGCTTTCTTT
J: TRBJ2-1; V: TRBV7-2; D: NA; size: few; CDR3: CASSSGAGNEQFF; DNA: TGTGCCAGCAGCTCCGGGGCGGGGAATGAGCAGTTCTTC
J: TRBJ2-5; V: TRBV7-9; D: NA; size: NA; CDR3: CASSRQGQPQYF; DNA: TGTGCCAGCAGCCGTCAGGGCCAGCCCCAGTACTTC
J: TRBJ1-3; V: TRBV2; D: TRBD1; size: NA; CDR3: CASSEGTGDTIYF; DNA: TGTGCCAGCAGTGAGGGGACAGGGGACACCATATATTTT